Below, 3 T cell receptor beta chains from the same sample are listed, as sequenced in a study of CD8+ T cells in alopecia areata. Treatment here: oral pan-JAK inhibitor, 5-10 mg twice daily. Sequencing relied on a cDNA template that was reverse transcribed from extracted RNA. Profiled with immunoSEQ multiplex PCR; TCRdb holds only in-frame clones, not every one. This sample yields more than 150,000 clones, of which around 51% are seen a single time; around 10% belongs to the top ten. The sample was CD8+ T cells sorted from blood, taken at week 52, from a patient treated with tofacitinib. These receptors originate from a human donor with alopecia areata.

The chain links TRBV4-2 to TRBJ2-7; D gene unclear. V lost 0 bases and J lost 3, with 0 bases in between. The germline gives CDR1 LGHNA, CDR2 YNFKEQ. The length of the CDR3 is 11 residues. In nucleotides, the CDR3 is TGTGCCAGCAGCCAAGACTACGAGCAGTACTTC. It is translated as CASSQDYEQYF.

The rearrangement uses TRBV7-6 and TRBJ1-2; perhaps TRBD1 as D (6 bases). This CDR3 is 18 amino acids long. CDR1 is SGHVS and CDR2 is FNYEAQ in the germline V gene. V gave up 1 base and J gave up 3 bases, with 21 bases separating them. CDR3 DNA: TGTGCCAGCAGCTTAGAGCCGGGACAAATGAGCGACTACTATGGCTACACCTTC. Protein sequence: CASSLEPGQMSDYYGYTF.

The CDR3 loop is CASSQAQPGPREKLFF. CDR3 nucleotide sequence: TGCGCCAGCAGCCAAGCTCAACCGGGACCCAGGGAAAAACTGTTTTTT. J is TRBJ1-4 and V is TRBV4-1, with a tentative D call TRBD1 (5 bases). V was cut by 1 base and J by 8 bases, with 17 bases left in between. Germline CDR1 MGHRA, CDR2 YSYEKL. The CDR3 sequence is 16 residues long.